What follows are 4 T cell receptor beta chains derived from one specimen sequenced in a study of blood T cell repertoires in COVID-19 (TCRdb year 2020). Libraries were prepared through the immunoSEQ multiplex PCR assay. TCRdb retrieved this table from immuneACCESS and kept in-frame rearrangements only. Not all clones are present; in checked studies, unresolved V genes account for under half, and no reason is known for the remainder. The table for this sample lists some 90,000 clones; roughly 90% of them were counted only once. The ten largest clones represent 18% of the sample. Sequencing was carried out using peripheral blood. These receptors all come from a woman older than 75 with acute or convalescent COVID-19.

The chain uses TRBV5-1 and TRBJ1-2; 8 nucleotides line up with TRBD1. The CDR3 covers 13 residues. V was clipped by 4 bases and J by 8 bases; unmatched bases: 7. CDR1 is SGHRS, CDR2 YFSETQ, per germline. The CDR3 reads CASSVGQGEGYTF. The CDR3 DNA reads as TGCGCCAGCAGCGTTGGACAGGGTGAGGGCTACACCTTC.

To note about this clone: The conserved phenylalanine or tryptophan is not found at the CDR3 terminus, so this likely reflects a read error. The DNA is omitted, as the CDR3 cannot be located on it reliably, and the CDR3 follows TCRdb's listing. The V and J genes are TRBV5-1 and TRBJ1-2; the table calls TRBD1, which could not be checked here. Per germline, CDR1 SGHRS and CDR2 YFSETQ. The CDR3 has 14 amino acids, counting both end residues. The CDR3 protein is CASSLEGNRDRASI.

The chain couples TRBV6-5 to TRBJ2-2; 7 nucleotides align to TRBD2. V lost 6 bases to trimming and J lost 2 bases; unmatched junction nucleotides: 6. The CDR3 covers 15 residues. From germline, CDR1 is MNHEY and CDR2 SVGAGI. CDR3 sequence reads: CASRMTSRNTGELFF. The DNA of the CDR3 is TGTGCCAGCAGGATGACTAGCCGCAACACCGGGGAGCTGTTTTTT.

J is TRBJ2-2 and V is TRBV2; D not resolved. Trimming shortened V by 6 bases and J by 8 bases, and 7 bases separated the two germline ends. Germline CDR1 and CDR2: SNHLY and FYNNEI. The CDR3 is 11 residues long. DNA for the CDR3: TGTGCCAGCAGCCCCAAAGGGGAGCTGTTTTTT. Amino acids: CASSPKGELFF.